This TCR beta chain was retrieved from a study of technical replicates of blood from a few donors. This clone was picked up a small number of times. The CDR3 is 20 residues long. TCRdb's copy holds only in-frame clones and misses some; the assay was immunoSEQ multiplex PCR. In the table there are 75,000 to 85,000 clones, 75% to 90% of which are singletons. The sample comprised PBMCs. The TCR was taken from a human donor in good health. Some clones in this sample may be carry-over from other donors' samples. This chain connects TRBV21-1 to TRBJ2-1; the table's D call TRBD2 went unverified against the DNA. TRBV21-1 is recorded as a pseudogene. CDR3 residues: CASSGRRLQTKKPPYNEQFF. As DNA, the CDR3 is TGTGCCAGCAGCGGCAGGAGGCTCCAAACCAAAAAGCCGCCCTACAATGAGCAGTTCTTC.